The present TCR beta chain was sequenced within a study of response to subunit inactivated influenza vaccine. TCRdb ran MiXCR on the RT-PCR reads and lists one entry per CDR3 protein. The sample shows about 540,000 distinct CDR3 sequences, roughly 25% of them seen only once. This CDR3 region has 13 residues. Deletions cut 5 bases from V and 5 bases from J, with 12 bases between. Germline CDR1 is MNHNS and CDR2 is SASEGT. These data also featured in a second study, about T cells expressing NK-cell markers. As that study records: TCR beta libraries carry UMIs added by 5'RACE template switching. The TCR beta repertoires were obtained from sorted CD3+CD56+NKG2C+, CD3+CD56+NKG2C- and CD3+CD56-NKG2C+ T cells. Seropositivity for HCMV was found in seven of the eight sequenced donors, with one seronegative. Where several donors were concerned, these clonotypes also led the CD3+CD56-NKG2C+ fraction.

This sequence was found in a man between 50 and 59 years old who received an inactivated influenza vaccine. The material was CD4+ T cells sorted from PBMCs, obtained about 11 days after vaccination. This chain joins TRBV6-1 and TRBJ1-2; D perhaps matches TRBD1 (6 bases). The DNA for the CDR3 is TGTGCCAGCAGTACAGGGATACGTTATGGCTACACCTTC. Protein product: CASSTGIRYGYTF.